The sequence of this T cell receptor beta chain was determined in a study of shared clonotypes between healthy human individuals. Concerning this clone: Its antigen is still unknown.

As handled by the study authors: Filtering was not the same, since immunoSEQ gave junction-only sequences without quality scores. TCRdb's copy holds only in-frame clones and misses some; the assay was immunoSEQ multiplex PCR. The V and J calls and clone size are taken from that table; D and trimming were inferred from the DNA. Altogether about 770,000 clones are present, approximately 72% being singletons, with the ten largest covering around 1.7%. All of the donors resided in Nashville, Tennessee, and each was a Caucasian adult. The study's findings and limits: Lower generation probabilities were found for non-shared clonotypes than for those shared by all four donors.

CDR3 length: 14 amino acids. Germline CDR1 and CDR2: SQVTM and ANQGSEA. The junction had 5 bases not matched to a gene; V was cut back by 4 bases and J by 3 bases. The sequencing input was memory CD4+ T cells sorted from blood. As for subset: CD45RA-negative fraction. This chain joins TRBV29-1 and TRBJ1-1, with TRBD1 matching 10 bases. The source of this sequence is a woman younger than 45 in good health. CDR3 protein: CSVGAGQGYTEAFF. CDR3 nucleotides: TGCAGCGTTGGAGCGGGACAGGGGTACACTGAAGCTTTCTTT. Looking up the rest from reference TRBV29-1 and TRBJ1-1 gives the full variable domain: SAVISQKPSRDICQRGTSLTIQCQVDSQVTMMFWYRQQPGQSLTLIATANQGSEATYESGFVIDKFPISRPNLTFSTLTVSNMSPEDSSIYLCSVGAGQGYTEAFFGQGTRLTVV.